A single sample gave rise to the 21 T cell receptor beta chains below, sequenced in a study of Ad26.COV2.S vaccination and SARS-CoV-2 variants. Specified treatment: roughly 19 received Ad26.COV2.S at low or high dose, single or two shots; 5 received placebo; per-sample allocation not given. At day 63 after the first vaccine or placebo injection, samples were drawn. The protocol was immunoSEQ multiplex PCR, while the TCRdb copy is restricted to in-frame clones and leaves out a portion. The profile shows approximately 350,000 clones, around 86% of them singletons. The source was peripheral blood, collected in a trial of Ad26.COV2.S vaccine versus placebo. The receptors were gathered from a person between 18 and 65 years old who received the Ad26.COV2.S COVID-19 vaccine or a placebo.

In DNA form, the CDR3 reads TGTGCCAGCAGCTTAGCGGCAGGCCTTATCGATACGCAGTATTTT. Residues: CASSLAAGLIDTQYF. The chain combines TRBV7-2 with TRBJ2-3; D remains unclear. This CDR3 region has 15 residues. Germline V CDR1 and CDR2: SGHTA, FQGNSA. Trimming removed 0 bases at V and 6 bases at J, with 13 bases between.

The rearrangement uses TRBV12-5 and TRBJ2-7, with 7 nucleotides matching TRBD1. The CDR3 length is 15 residues. Germline V gene sequence: CDR1 LGHNT, CDR2 FRNRAP. Germline trimming cut 1 base from V and 3 bases from J; bases unmatched to any gene: 6. In nucleotides, the CDR3 is TGTGCTAGTGGTTTGGAGGACAGGCTGCTCTACGAGCAGTACTTC. This encodes CASGLEDRLLYEQYF.

V and J are TRBV5-6 and TRBJ1-1, with D possibly matching TRBD1 (5 bases). The V gene lost 4 bases and the J gene lost 5 bases, with 18 bases spanning the gap. CDR1 is SGHDT, CDR2 YYEEEE, per germline. The CDR3 spans 15 residues. CDR3 residues: CASSLAGGIGTEAFF. In nucleotides, the CDR3 is TGTGCCAGCAGCCTAGCCGGGGGGATAGGAACTGAAGCTTTCTTT.

The CDR3 sequence is CARSGDYPSYEQYF. As DNA, the CDR3 is TGTGCCAGAAGCGGGGACTACCCATCCTACGAGCAGTACTTC. The chain combines TRBV5-3 with TRBJ2-7, with 7 bases lining up with TRBD2. TRBV5-3 has ORF status, its function being uncertain. The trim removed 4 bases at V and 1 base at J, leaving 5 bases unmatched. The CDR3 totals 14 residues.

V is TRBV12-5 and J is TRBJ1-1; no definite D call. The CDR3 is made up of 14 amino acids. Deletions cut 1 base from V and 0 bases from J, with 6 bases between. CDR1 LGHNT and CDR2 FRNRAP come from the germline V gene. This chain's CDR3 is CASGLEGLNTEAFF. Here the CDR3 DNA reads TGTGCTAGTGGTTTGGAGGGATTGAACACTGAAGCTTTCTTT.

This chain links TRBV11-2 with TRBJ2-6, with D perhaps TRBD2 (6 bases). V lost 1 base and J 4 bases, leaving 8 bases between the germline ends. CDR1 is SGHAT and CDR2 is FQNNGV in the germline V gene. This CDR3 has 15 amino acids. CDR3 DNA: TGTGCCAGCAGCTTAGCGGGGGACGGGGCCAACGTCCTGACTTTC. Encoded protein: CASSLAGDGANVLTF.

The rearrangement joins TRBV2 to TRBJ1-3; TRBD1 might be the D (6 bases). This CDR3 spans 14 amino acids. The ends were cut back, 9 bases at V and 0 bases at J, with 12 bases in the middle. CDR1 is SNHLY, CDR2 FYNNEI, per germline. CDR3 sequence: CARARGDSGNTIYF. The CDR3, as DNA: TGTGCCAGGGCCAGGGGTGACTCTGGAAACACCATATATTTT.

This chain links TRBV5-1 with TRBJ1-2; D gene uncertain. Trimming left V 3 bases short and J 4 bases short, with 13 bases between. This CDR3 comprises 14 residues. In germline, CDR1 is SGHRS, CDR2 YFSETQ. CDR3 DNA sequence: TGCGCCAGCAGCTCCACCTCAGGCGTCTATGGCTACACCTTC. It yields the protein CASSSTSGVYGYTF.

Regarding this clone: The sample carries other DNA sequences with the same CDR3. The rearrangement joins TRBV12-3 or TRBV12-4 to TRBJ1-1; D gene ambiguous. V lost 1 base and J lost 5, with 8 bases in between. The CDR3 consists of 13 residues. CDR3 sequence: CASSLGPSTEAFF. The CDR3 nucleotides read TGTGCCAGCAGTTTAGGGCCGAGTACTGAAGCTTTCTTT.

This clone was counted once. DNA for the CDR3: TGCGCCAGCAGCTCGGTGGGGTATGGGGCAACTAATGAAAAACTGTTTTTT. Amino acids: CASSSVGYGATNEKLFF. J is TRBJ1-4 and V is TRBV5-1; D is unresolved. Trimming removed 3 bases at V and 0 bases at J, with 15 bases between. The germline gives CDR1 SGHRS, CDR2 YFSETQ. The CDR3 has 17 residues.

The rearrangement uses TRBV12-5 and TRBJ1-2; 8 nucleotides line up with TRBD1. Trimming at V came to 1 base and at J to 2 bases, leaving 6 bases not matched to a gene. This CDR3 is built from 16 residues. The germline V gene encodes CDR1 LGHNT and CDR2 FRNRAP. The CDR3 bases are TGTGCTAGTGGTTTGGCCCTCGGACAGGGAAACTATGGCTACACCTTC. Residues: CASGLALGQGNYGYTF.

The chain carries TRBV6-1 and TRBJ1-6, with D uncertain. Trimming left V 1 base short and J 0 bases short, with 10 bases between. The CDR3 has 17 amino acids. The germline gives CDR1 MNHNS, CDR2 SASEGT. The CDR3 region has the DNA TGTGCCAGCAGTGAAGAAATGGGTTACTCCTATAATTCACCCCTCCACTTT. It is translated as CASSEEMGYSYNSPLHF.

This clone appeared a single time. This sequence joins TRBV4-3 and TRBJ2-7; D is uncertain. V was cut by 1 base and J by 2 bases, with 6 bases left in between. In germline, CDR1 is LGHNA, CDR2 YSLEER. This CDR3 has 13 residues. The CDR3 loop reads CASSQGKTYEQYF. The DNA for the CDR3 is TGCGCCAGCAGCCAAGGGAAGACCTACGAGCAGTACTTC.

This chain uses TRBV9 with TRBJ1-1, with 8 bases matching TRBD1. Unmatched junction bases numbered 5, after V lost 5 bases and J lost 2 bases. This CDR3 is built from 14 residues. Germline-derived CDR1 and CDR2 are SGDLS and YYNGEE. CDR3 residues: CASREGTGNTEAFF. CDR3 nucleotide sequence: TGTGCCAGCAGAGAAGGGACAGGAAACACTGAAGCTTTCTTT.

The chain has TRBV19 and TRBJ1-3; D possibly corresponds to TRBD1 (6 bases). V dropped 6 bases and J dropped 0 bases, with 12 bases sitting between them. Germline lookup yields CDR1 LNHDA and CDR2 SQIVND (reference sequence). This CDR3 spans 15 amino acids. The CDR3 nucleotides are TGTGCCAGTAGGACAGGTTACAGCTCTGGAAACACCATATATTTT. As protein: CASRTGYSSGNTIYF.

This clone was found once. The chain carries TRBV7-3 and TRBJ1-3; D not certain. The CDR3 extends over 13 amino acids. The germline V and J ends were trimmed by 8 bases and 0 bases, with 8 bases remaining between them. Germline loops: CDR1 SGHTA, CDR2 FQGTGA. CDR3 loop: CASAQSSGNTIYF. CDR3 bases: TGTGCCAGCGCACAGAGCTCTGGAAACACCATATATTTT. The full variable domain, rest sourced from reference TRBV7-3 and TRBJ1-3, is GAGVSQTPSNKVTEKGKYVELRCDPISGHTALYWYRQSLGQGPEFLIYFQGTGAADDSGLPNDRFFAVRPEGSVSTLKIQRTERGDSAVYLCASAQSSGNTIYFGEGSWLTVV.

The gene calls are TRBV10-3 and TRBJ1-2; a possible D gene is TRBD1 (5 bases). Germline V CDR1 and CDR2: ENHRY, SYGVKD. The CDR3 contains 11 residues. Trimming stripped 6 bases from V and 8 bases from J, with 10 bases between. The chain's CDR3 is CAIRDMGGYTF. The CDR3 DNA reads as TGTGCCATCAGGGACATGGGCGGCTACACCTTC.

In this sample, this clone turned up a few times. The rearrangement links TRBV5-1 to TRBJ1-5; 10 bases match TRBD1. The germline V gene encodes CDR1 SGHRS and CDR2 YFSETQ. The CDR3 has 14 residues. Losses at the gene ends were 4 bases for V and 7 bases for J; bases not matched to a gene: 5. CDR3 in amino acids: CASSPGTGVQPQHF. For the CDR3, the DNA is TGCGCCAGCAGCCCCGGGACAGGGGTACAGCCCCAGCATTTT.

As DNA, the CDR3 is TGTGCCAGCAGTTACCGGGGACAGGTCGGTGGCTACACCTTC. Translating it yields CASSYRGQVGGYTF. The chain joins TRBV6-5 to TRBJ1-2; 8 bases line up with TRBD1. This CDR3 is 14 amino acids long. V dropped 2 bases and J dropped 7; count of bases not matched to a gene: 6. The V gene's germline CDR1 is MNHEY and CDR2 SVGAGI.

V usage is TRBV7-2 and J usage is TRBJ1-4; tentatively, D is TRBD1 (5 bases). Looked up from germline, CDR1 is SGHTA and CDR2 is FQGNSA. CDR3 length: 16 residues. V dropped 1 base and J dropped 6 bases, with 15 bases sitting between them. The CDR3 spells CASSLEMGDGDEKLFF. CDR3 bases: TGTGCCAGCAGCTTAGAAATGGGGGACGGGGATGAAAAACTGTTTTTT.

The chain links TRBV9 to TRBJ2-2; D gene ambiguous. V was pared by 3 bases and J by 0 bases, with 15 bases between. This CDR3 contains 17 residues. Germline V CDR1 and CDR2: SGDLS, YYNGEE. CDR3 coding DNA: TGTGCCAGCAGCGCTCCTTGGAAGGAAACGAACACCGGGGAGCTGTTTTTT. Protein product: CASSAPWKETNTGELFF.